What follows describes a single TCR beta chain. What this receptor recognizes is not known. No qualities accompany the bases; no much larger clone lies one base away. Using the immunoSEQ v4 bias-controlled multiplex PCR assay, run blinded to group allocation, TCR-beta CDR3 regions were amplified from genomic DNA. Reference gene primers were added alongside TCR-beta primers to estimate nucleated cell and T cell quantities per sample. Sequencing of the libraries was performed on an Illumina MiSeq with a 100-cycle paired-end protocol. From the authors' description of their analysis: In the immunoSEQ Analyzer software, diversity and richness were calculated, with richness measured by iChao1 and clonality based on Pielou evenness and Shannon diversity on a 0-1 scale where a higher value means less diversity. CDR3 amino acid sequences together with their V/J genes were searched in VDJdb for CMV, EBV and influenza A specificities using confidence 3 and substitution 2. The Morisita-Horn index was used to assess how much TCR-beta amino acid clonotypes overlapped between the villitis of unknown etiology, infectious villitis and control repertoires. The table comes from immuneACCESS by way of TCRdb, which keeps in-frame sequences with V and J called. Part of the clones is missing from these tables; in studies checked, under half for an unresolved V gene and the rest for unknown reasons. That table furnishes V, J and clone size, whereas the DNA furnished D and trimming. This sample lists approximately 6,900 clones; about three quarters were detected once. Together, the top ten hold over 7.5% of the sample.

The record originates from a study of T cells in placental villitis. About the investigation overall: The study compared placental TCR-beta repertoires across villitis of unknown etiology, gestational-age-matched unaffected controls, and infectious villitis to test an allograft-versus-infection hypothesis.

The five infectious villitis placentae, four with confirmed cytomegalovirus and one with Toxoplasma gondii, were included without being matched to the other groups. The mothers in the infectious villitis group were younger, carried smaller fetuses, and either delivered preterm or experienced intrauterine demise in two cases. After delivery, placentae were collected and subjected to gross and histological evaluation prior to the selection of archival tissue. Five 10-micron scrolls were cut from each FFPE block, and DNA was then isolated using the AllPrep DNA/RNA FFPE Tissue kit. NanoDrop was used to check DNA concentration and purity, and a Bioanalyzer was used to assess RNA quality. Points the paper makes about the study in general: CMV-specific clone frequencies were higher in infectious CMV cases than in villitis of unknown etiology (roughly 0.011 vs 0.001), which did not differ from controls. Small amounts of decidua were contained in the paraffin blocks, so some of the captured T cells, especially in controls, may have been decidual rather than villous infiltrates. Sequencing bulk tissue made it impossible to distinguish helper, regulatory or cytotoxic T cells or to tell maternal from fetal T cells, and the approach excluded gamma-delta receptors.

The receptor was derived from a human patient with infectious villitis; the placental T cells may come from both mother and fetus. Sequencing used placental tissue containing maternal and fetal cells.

The DNA reads as follows: TGCGCCAGCAGCTCCGCGCCGACAGGGGAAGCCGGGGAGCTGTTTTTT. This is translated as CASSSAPTGEAGELFF. This receptor chain uses TRBV5-1 and TRBJ2-2, with TRBD1 identical over 8 junction bases. CDR1 and CDR2, looked up from the germline V gene, are SGHRS and YFSETQ. Germline trimming: 3 bases from V, 6 bases from J; junction bases outside gene matches: 10. The CDR3 numbers 16 residues from cysteine through phenylalanine. The read is trimmed to its CDR3 DNA, 48 bases read in frame from base 1.